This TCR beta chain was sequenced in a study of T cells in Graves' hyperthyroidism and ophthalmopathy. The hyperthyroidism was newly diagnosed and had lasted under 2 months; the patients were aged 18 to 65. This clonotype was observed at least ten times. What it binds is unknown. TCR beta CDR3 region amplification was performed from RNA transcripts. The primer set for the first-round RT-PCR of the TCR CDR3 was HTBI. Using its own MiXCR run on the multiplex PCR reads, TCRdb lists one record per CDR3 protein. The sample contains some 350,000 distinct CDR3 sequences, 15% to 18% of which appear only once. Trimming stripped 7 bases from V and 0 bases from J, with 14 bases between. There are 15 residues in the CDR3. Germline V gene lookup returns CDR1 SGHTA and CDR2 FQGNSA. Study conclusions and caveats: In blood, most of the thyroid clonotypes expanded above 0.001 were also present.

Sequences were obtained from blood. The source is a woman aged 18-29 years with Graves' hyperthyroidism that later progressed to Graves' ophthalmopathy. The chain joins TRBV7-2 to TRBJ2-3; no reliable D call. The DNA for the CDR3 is TGTGCCAGCACCCCCGATGGAGCAAGCACAGATACGCAGTATTTT. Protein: CASTPDGASTDTQYF.